This T cell receptor beta chain was sequenced in a study of T cell repertoires in ileal Crohn's disease. The study, taken as a whole, reports: Active smokers at surgery had more clonal expansions than non-smokers.

Data came from immunoSEQ multiplex PCR; TCRdb stores just in-frame clones and leaves some out. The table has roughly 4,700 clones, about four fifths seen once. With regard to this clone: As yet, its antigen is unknown.

Unmatched junction bases numbered 8, after V lost 5 bases and J lost 6 bases. Germline CDR1 and CDR2: MNHEY and SVGAGI. The CDR3 covers 14 residues. The chain has TRBV6-5 and TRBJ1-2, with TRBD1 matching over 8 bases. This TCR was recovered from an adult with Crohn's disease. Sequencing used ileal tissue. CDR3 amino acids: CASSPQGGSDGYTF. CDR3 coding DNA: TGTGCCAGCAGTCCACAGGGGGGGAGTGATGGCTACACCTTC.